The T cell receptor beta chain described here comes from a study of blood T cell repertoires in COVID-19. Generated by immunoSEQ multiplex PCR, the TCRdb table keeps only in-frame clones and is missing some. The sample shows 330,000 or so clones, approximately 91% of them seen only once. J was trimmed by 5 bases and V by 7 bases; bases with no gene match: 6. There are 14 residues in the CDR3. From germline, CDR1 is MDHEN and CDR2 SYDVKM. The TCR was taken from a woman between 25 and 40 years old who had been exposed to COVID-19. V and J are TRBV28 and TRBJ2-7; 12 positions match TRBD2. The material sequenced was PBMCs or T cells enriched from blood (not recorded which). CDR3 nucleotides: TGTGCCAGCATCTCTAGCGGGAGGGCCCACGAGCAGTACTTC. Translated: CASISSGRAHEQYF.